The 9 T cell receptor beta chains given below trace back to one sample, sequenced in a study of tumor and adjacent non-tumor tissue in lung cancer. Three rounds of nested PCR, following a modified ARM-PCR protocol, produced the TCRbeta library. TCRdb passed the multiplex PCR reads through MiXCR, listing each CDR3 protein once. Of about 76,000 distinct CDR3 sequences listed, approximately 68% are singletons. This sample's RNA came from whole unsorted tissue. Material: lung tumor tissue. The receptors derive from a woman aged 70-85 years with non-small cell lung cancer.

Worth noting for this clonotype: The junction departs from the called germline gene at one end, perhaps through a read error. The gene calls are TRBV29-1 and TRBJ2-5; 11 positions agree with TRBD1. The CDR3 covers 14 residues. Germline-derived CDR1 and CDR2 are SQVTM and ANQGSEA. The chain's CDR3 is CIGSGTGGQETKYF. CDR3 DNA: TGCATCGGTTCCGGGACAGGGGGTCAAGAGACCAAGTACTTC.

This clonotype was seen many times. The chain is built from TRBV5-1 and TRBJ2-6; either TRBD1 or TRBD2 may supply D (5 bases each). Per the germline V gene, CDR1 is SGHRS and CDR2 is YFSETQ. The CDR3 totals 16 residues. Between the trimmed V and J ends, which lost 3 bases and 4 bases, there was a span of 14 bases. The CDR3 loop is CASSWDLTTGANVLTF. The CDR3 bases are TGCGCCAGCAGCTGGGACCTTACCACCGGGGCCAACGTCCTGACTTTC.

This clonotype came up many times. The genes are TRBV28 and TRBJ1-2; 7 nucleotides match TRBD1. The V gene's germline CDR1 is MDHEN and CDR2 SYDVKM. CDR3 length equals 14 residues. Losses at the gene ends were 2 bases for V and 4 bases for J; bases not matched to a gene: 4. In DNA form, the CDR3 reads TGTGCCAGCAGTTTACAGGGGGGACCCTATGGCTACACCTTC. Translation: CASSLQGGPYGYTF.

As for this clonotype: A much larger clone lies a single base off, so this may be a read error. The chain recombines TRBV10-1 with TRBJ2-3, with TRBD1 as a possible D gene (6 bases). Germline V gives CDR1 WNHNN, CDR2 SYGVQD (reference sequence). The CDR3 consists of 19 residues. The CDR3 DNA follows: TGCGCCAGCTCAGGGGTTGTGAACTCCAGGGTCACTCACACAGGTACGCAGTATTTT. Its translation: CASSGVVNSRVTHTGTQYF.

Worth noting for this clonotype: Being one base from a much bigger clone, this may be a read error. The chain combines TRBV20-1 with TRBJ1-2; 7 nucleotides agree with TRBD1. J was trimmed by 0 bases and V by 4 bases; bases with no gene match: 5. CDR1 and CDR2 (germline): DFQATT, SNEGSKA (reference sequence). CDR3 length equals 14 residues. The DNA for the CDR3 is TGCAGTGCTATAGACAGGGTCACTAACTATGGCTACACCTTC. Its protein product is CSAIDRVTNYGYTF.

This clonotype has only a few counts. The gene calls are TRBV5-1 and TRBJ2-3, with TRBD2 matching over 14 bases. The trim removed 2 bases at V and 2 bases at J, leaving 19 bases unmatched. Germline values: CDR1 SGHRS, CDR2 YFSETQ. This CDR3 has 22 amino acids. Here the CDR3 reads CASSFPPLMTSGGGDYTDTQYF. CDR3 nucleotides: TGCGCCAGCAGCTTCCCACCCCTAATGACTAGCGGGGGGGGAGACTACACAGATACGCAGTATTTT.

For this clonotype: No conserved phenylalanine or tryptophan is present at the end of the CDR3, so a read error is the likely explanation. This chain links TRBV11-2 with TRBJ2-1; TRBD2 matches at 7 bases. Germline values: CDR1 SGHAT, CDR2 FQNNGV. The CDR3 length is 19 residues. J lost 3 bases, V lost 0 bases, and 14 bases had no gene match. Written as DNA, the CDR3 is TGTGCCAGCAGCTTAGAGTGGAGACTGGCGGGAGTTGACTACAATGAGCAGTTCTGC. Translated, it gives CASSLEWRLAGVDYNEQFC.

The chain joins TRBV29-1 to TRBJ1-6; D remains ambiguous. The CDR3 length is 13 residues. V lost 4 bases and J 7 bases, leaving 11 bases between the germline ends. Germline loops: CDR1 SQVTM, CDR2 ANQGSEA. The chain's CDR3 is CSVATCQNSPLHF. DNA for the CDR3: TGCAGCGTTGCGACATGTCAAAATTCACCCCTCCACTTT. The full variable domain, its missing parts supplied by reference TRBV29-1 and TRBJ1-6, is SAVISQKPSRDICQRGTSLTIQCQVDSQVTMMFWYRQQPGQSLTLIATANQGSEATYESGFVIDKFPISRPNLTFSTLTVSNMSPEDSSIYLCSVATCQNSPLHFGNGTRLTVT.

To note about this clonotype: A read error may be the cause here, since a much bigger clone is one base away. The rearrangement joins TRBV11-2 to TRBJ1-2; D remains ambiguous. The CDR3 spans 14 residues. The V gene lost 1 base and the J gene lost 4 bases, with 10 bases spanning the gap. Germline assignment: CDR1 SGHAT and CDR2 FQNNGV. CDR3 sequence (DNA): TGTGCCAGCAGCTTAGTTTCGGGCGGCTATGGCTACACCTTC. This codes for CASSLVSGGYGYTF. The whole variable domain, filled in from reference TRBV11-2 and TRBJ1-2, reads EAGVAQSPRYKIIEKRQSVAFWCNPISGHATLYWYQQILGQGPKLLIQFQNNGVVDDSQLPKDRFSAERLKGVDSTLKIQPAKLEDSAVYLCASSLVSGGYGYTFGSGTRLTVV.